The 31 T cell receptor beta chains reported below all come from one sample, sequenced in a study of cytomegalovirus exposure and HLA in healthy donors. 13 Jbeta primers and 60 Vbeta primers were used for the PCR. Assay: immunoSEQ multiplex PCR; the TCRdb copy retains only in-frame clones and omits some. This repertoire shows about 74,000 clones, around 70% found once; its top ten account for 8.5% to 14%. Sequencing input: PBMCs. The receptors originated from a woman in her thirties or forties in good health and CMV-seropositive.

The V and J genes are TRBV12-5 and TRBJ1-1; 9 bases line up with TRBD1. Germline V lookup: CDR1 LGHNT, CDR2 FRNRAP. The V and J ends lost 5 bases and 2 bases, in that order; junction bases with no gene match: 9. The CDR3 runs to 16 residues. The CDR3: CASGPRGTGRNTEAFF. CDR3 nucleotides: TGTGCTAGTGGTCCCAGGGGGACAGGGCGCAACACTGAAGCTTTCTTT.

V and J are TRBV19 and TRBJ2-5; 11 bases are a match to TRBD2. Germline CDR1 LNHDA, CDR2 SQIVND (reference sequence). V lost 7 bases to trimming and J lost 5 bases; unmatched junction nucleotides: 12. This CDR3 is built from 16 residues. The CDR3 DNA reads TGTGCCAGTAAAAGGACTAGCGGGTCAGGGGGTGAGACCCAGTACTTC. It codes for CASKRTSGSGGETQYF.

The V and J genes are TRBV7-9 and TRBJ2-7; D is possibly TRBD2 (6 bases). Germline V gene data show CDR1 as SEHNR and CDR2 as FQNEAQ (reference sequence). V was shortened by 6 bases and J by 5 bases, with 11 bases between the two germline ends. The CDR3 covers 12 residues. CDR3 sequence: CASRGSGDEQYF. The CDR3 DNA is TGTGCCAGCAGGGGATCGGGAGACGAGCAGTACTTC.

This clone was observed a few times. The rearrangement links TRBV2 to TRBJ2-5, with TRBD1 matching 11 bases. This CDR3 has 14 residues. Germline lookup yields CDR1 SNHLY and CDR2 FYNNEI. The V gene end was trimmed by 4 bases and the J gene end by 5 bases; junction bases not matched to a gene: 3. This CDR3 reads CASSADRGRETQYF. CDR3 in DNA: TGTGCCAGCAGTGCGGACAGGGGGCGGGAGACCCAGTACTTC.

This sequence joins TRBV10-3 and TRBJ2-6; D gene uncertain. From germline, CDR1 is ENHRY and CDR2 SYGVKD. The CDR3 covers 14 residues. V was pared by 8 bases and J by 0 bases, with 8 bases between. CDR3 protein: CAIGRSSGANVLTF. CDR3 in DNA: TGTGCCATCGGGCGTAGCTCTGGGGCCAACGTCCTGACTTTC.

The chain carries TRBV4-2 and TRBJ1-5; D is possibly TRBD1 (5 bases). The CDR3 consists of 16 residues. Trimming took off 0 bases at V and 6 bases at J, with 15 bases between the two ends. Germline CDR1 LGHNA, CDR2 YNFKEQ. Written as DNA, the CDR3 is TGTGCCAGCAGCCAAGATGTAGGGGAGGCAGGTCAGCCCCAGCATTTT. Translating it yields CASSQDVGEAGQPQHF.

This clone was counted a few times. The chain couples TRBV9 to TRBJ1-2; D is ambiguous. Germline-derived CDR1 and CDR2 are SGDLS and YYNGEE. V was trimmed by 0 bases and J by 4 bases, leaving 13 bases between them. The CDR3 extends over 15 amino acids. CDR3: CASSVGGESIYGYTF. The CDR3 nucleotides read TGTGCCAGCAGCGTAGGTGGGGAGTCTATCTATGGCTACACCTTC. Combining the CDR3 with reference TRBV9 and TRBJ1-2 gives the whole variable domain DSGVTQTPKHLITATGQRVTLRCSPRSGDLSVYWYQQSLDQGLQFLIQYYNGEERAKGNILERFSAQQFPDLHSELNLSSLELGDSALYFCASSVGGESIYGYTFGSGTRLTVV.

The V call is TRBV6-5, the J call TRBJ1-4; D may be TRBD1 (5 bases). The CDR3 spans 15 residues. Germline V gives CDR1 MNHEY, CDR2 SVGAGI. V lost 8 bases to trimming and J lost 0 bases, with 13 bases between them. CDR3 sequence (DNA): TGTGCCAGCCAGCAGGGCATTGCAACTAATGAAAAACTGTTTTTT. It is translated as CASQQGIATNEKLFF.

This chain links TRBV7-9 with TRBJ1-2, with a weak D call TRBD1 (6 bases). Per germline, CDR1 SEHNR and CDR2 FQNEAQ (reference sequence). The V end was cut by 5 bases, the J end by 8 bases, with 18 bases between. The CDR3 runs 14 residues. The CDR3 DNA reads TGTGCCAGCAGCCCCTCCAGAGGGGGTGAAGGCTACACCTTC. It specifies CASSPSRGGEGYTF.

This chain uses TRBV9 with TRBJ2-5; TRBD2 aligns across 9 bases. The CDR3 loop spans 18 amino acids. Germline V gene lookup returns CDR1 SGDLS and CDR2 YYNGEE. V trimming: 0 bases; J trimming: 5 bases; junction bases outside the gene matches: 14. The CDR3: CASSVGSGGSSGVETQYF. CDR3 coding DNA: TGTGCCAGCAGCGTAGGGAGCGGGGGGTCCTCCGGGGTTGAGACCCAGTACTTC.

J is TRBJ2-1 and V is TRBV10-1; tentative D call: TRBD1 (6 bases). Trimming cost V 4 bases and J 13 bases, with 17 bases left between them. This CDR3 is 13 amino acids long. The germline gives CDR1 WNHNN, CDR2 SYGVQD (reference sequence). The CDR3 DNA follows: TGCGCCAGCAGTGCCGGACAGCTCGAGCGCCAGTTCTTC. Residues: CASSAGQLERQFF.

V usage is TRBV6-5 and J usage is TRBJ1-3; D gene ambiguous. The CDR3 is 13 residues long. Trimming left V 9 bases short and J 0 bases short, with 9 bases between. From germline, CDR1 is MNHEY and CDR2 SVGAGI. DNA of the CDR3: TGTGCCAGTAGAGAGTTCTCTGGAAACACCATATATTTT. This encodes CASREFSGNTIYF.

This clone was counted a single time. The rearrangement links TRBV7-7 to TRBJ2-6, with 8 bases identical to TRBD1. J gave up 0 bases and V 3 bases, and 4 bases lay outside the gene matches. Germline V gene data show CDR1 as SSHAT and CDR2 as FNYEAQ (reference sequence). This CDR3 region has 17 residues. Here the CDR3 reads CASSFGTGNSGANVLTF. The CDR3 DNA sequence: TGTGCCAGCAGCTTTGGGACAGGAAACTCTGGGGCCAACGTCCTGACTTTC.

The chain couples TRBV4-3 to TRBJ2-7; TRBD2 agrees at 11 bases. The CDR3 extends over 16 amino acids. Unmatched junction bases numbered 9, after V lost 5 bases and J lost 3 bases. Germline V gene lookup returns CDR1 LGHNA and CDR2 YSLEER. CDR3 sequence reads: CASSMASGGFLYEQYF. The CDR3 DNA reads TGCGCCAGCAGCATGGCTAGCGGGGGGTTTCTCTACGAGCAGTACTTC.

This chain links TRBV21-1 with TRBJ2-3; the DNA was not compared with TRBD1, the D call given in the table. TRBV21-1 counts as a pseudogene. This CDR3 contains 16 residues. As DNA, the CDR3 is TGTGCCAGCAGCCCAACCAGACAGGGGGCAACATATACGCAGTATTTT. Its protein product is CASSPTRQGATYTQYF.

In this sample, this clone turned up a few times. The chain joins TRBV19 to TRBJ1-4; D uncertain. V lost 0 bases, J lost 7 bases, and 12 bases lay in between. The germline CDR1 and CDR2 sequences are LNHDA and SQIVND (reference sequence). The CDR3 loop spans 15 amino acids. The DNA for the CDR3 is TGTGCCAGTAGTATAGAGTGGGCAGAAAGTGAAAAACTGTTTTTT. This encodes CASSIEWAESEKLFF.

The sample holds a few counts of this clone. This chain links TRBV6-5 with TRBJ1-1, with TRBD1 identical over 7 bases. The junction had 10 bases not matched to a gene; V was cut back by 6 bases and J by 12 bases. Germline assignment: CDR1 MNHEY and CDR2 SVGAGI. This CDR3 contains 12 residues. CDR3 in amino acids: CASSYTGDSTFF. The CDR3 nucleotides are TGTGCCAGCAGCTACACAGGGGATTCGACTTTCTTT.

The rearrangement joins TRBV9 to TRBJ2-1; a possible D gene is TRBD2 (5 bases). Trimming took off 4 bases at V and 5 bases at J, with 16 bases between the two ends. This CDR3 has 15 amino acids. Germline CDR1 SGDLS, CDR2 YYNGEE. The CDR3 protein is CASSSRGDGHNEQFF. The CDR3 DNA follows: TGTGCCAGCAGCTCACGGGGAGACGGGCACAATGAGCAGTTCTTC.

In its sample, this clone was seen a few times. V usage is TRBV28 and J usage is TRBJ1-1, with TRBD1 as a possible D gene (6 bases). The germline gives CDR1 MDHEN, CDR2 SYDVKM. The CDR3 consists of 12 residues. Trimming stripped 4 bases from V and 7 bases from J, with 10 bases between. The chain's CDR3 is CASSYQGFEAFF. In DNA, the CDR3 is TGTGCCAGCAGTTACCAGGGGTTTGAAGCTTTCTTT.

The chain is built from TRBV7-6 and TRBJ2-3; 8 bases line up with TRBD2. V shed 5 bases and J 3 bases; nucleotides not matched to a gene: 10. CDR3 length equals 16 residues. CDR1 SGHVS and CDR2 FNYEAQ come from the germline V gene. The CDR3 region is CASSPRGTRATDTQYF. CDR3 DNA: TGTGCCAGCAGCCCGAGGGGGACTAGGGCGACAGATACGCAGTATTTT.

The genes are TRBV11-3 and TRBJ2-2, with D possibly being TRBD1 (5 bases). This CDR3 spans 14 amino acids. Germline V gene data show CDR1 as SGHNT and CDR2 as YENEEA. V gave up 6 bases and J gave up 4 bases, with 12 bases separating them. The CDR3 coding sequence is TGTGCCAGCAGTAGCCAGGGAAGCACCGGGGAGCTGTTTTTT. It yields the protein CASSSQGSTGELFF.

This chain connects TRBV7-2 to TRBJ2-5; 9 bases fit TRBD1. The CDR3 loop spans 17 amino acids. From germline, CDR1 is SGHTA and CDR2 FQGNSA. The V and J ends lost 3 bases and 5 bases, in that order; junction bases with no gene match: 13. The CDR3 loop is CASSFNTGGASGETQYF. CDR3 DNA: TGTGCCAGCAGCTTTAATACAGGGGGCGCTTCGGGGGAGACCCAGTACTTC.

The rearrangement links TRBV5-6 to TRBJ1-1, with 10 positions matching TRBD1. CDR3 length: 14 residues. Germline trimming cut 4 bases from V and 7 bases from J; bases unmatched to any gene: 7. Per germline, CDR1 SGHDT and CDR2 YYEEEE. The CDR3 DNA is TGTGCCAGCAGCCCCGGGACAGGGGCGCTTGAAGCTTTCTTT. Amino acid sequence: CASSPGTGALEAFF. Complete variable domain (other parts from reference TRBV5-6 and TRBJ1-1): DAGVTQSPTHLIKTRGQQVTLRCSPKSGHDTVSWYQQALGQGPQFIFQYYEEEERQRGNFPDRFSGHQFPNYSSELNVNALLLGDSALYLCASSPGTGALEAFFGQGTRLTVV.

In this sample, this clone turned up a few times. The chain carries TRBV5-1 and TRBJ2-1; 9 positions agree with TRBD1. The germline gives CDR1 SGHRS, CDR2 YFSETQ. With V trimmed by 0 bases and J by 8 bases, 9 bases remained unmatched. The length of the CDR3 is 16 residues. The CDR3 bases are TGCGCCAGCAGCTTGGACGACAGGGGGTTGGATGATGAGCAGTTCTTC. As protein: CASSLDDRGLDDEQFF. Based on the CDR3 plus reference TRBV5-1 and TRBJ2-1, the full variable domain is KAGVTQTPRYLIKTRGQQVTLSCSPISGHRSVSWYQQTPGQGLQFLFEYFSETQRNKGNFPGRFSGRQFSNSRSEMNVSTLELGDSALYLCASSLDDRGLDDEQFFGPGTRLTVL.

This clone appeared once. This chain joins TRBV30 and TRBJ2-7; a possible D gene is TRBD2 (5 bases). Germline loops: CDR1 GTSNPN, CDR2 SVGIG (reference sequence). The CDR3 consists of 14 residues. V dropped 0 bases and J dropped 0 bases, with 9 bases sitting between them. The CDR3 loop is CAWSVFGSSYEQYF. CDR3 nucleotides: TGTGCCTGGAGTGTCTTTGGGAGCTCCTACGAGCAGTACTTC.

This clone has just a few counts. V usage is TRBV10-3 and J usage is TRBJ1-1; D perhaps matches TRBD1 (6 bases). Germline CDR1 is ENHRY and CDR2 is SYGVKD. The CDR3 is made up of 12 amino acids. V dropped 6 bases and J dropped 1 base, with 6 bases sitting between them. The CDR3 DNA reads TGTGCCATCAGGGACAGGAACACTGAAGCTTTCTTT. Protein: CAIRDRNTEAFF.

On this clone: The same CDR3 arises from other DNA sequences in this sample as well. J is TRBJ2-7 and V is TRBV4-2; 10 bases match TRBD2. This CDR3 has 16 amino acids. Germline lookup yields CDR1 LGHNA and CDR2 YNFKEQ. V dropped 4 bases and J dropped 3; count of bases not matched to a gene: 9. The CDR3, as DNA: TGTGCCAGCAGCCTTGCCGGGACTAGCGACAGCTACGAGCAGTACTTC. Translation gives CASSLAGTSDSYEQYF.

The chain recombines TRBV30 with TRBJ1-6; D remains unclear. This CDR3 contains 14 residues. Trimming pared 4 bases from V and 11 bases from J, leaving 18 bases between. Germline lookup yields CDR1 GTSNPN and CDR2 SVGIG (reference sequence). For the CDR3, the DNA is TGTGCCTGGACCGTGGTGGAAGGAGCGACACCCCTCCACTTT. This sequence encodes CAWTVVEGATPLHF.

In regard to this clone: The same CDR3 arises from other DNA sequences in this sample as well. The rearrangement uses TRBV30 and TRBJ2-2, with 7 bases matching TRBD1. CDR1 and CDR2 (germline): GTSNPN, SVGIG (reference sequence). V lost 0 bases and J lost 5; bases outside the gene matches: 0. The CDR3 is 13 amino acids. As DNA, the CDR3 is TGTGCCTGGAGTGTACAGGGGACCGGGGAGCTGTTTTTT. Protein sequence: CAWSVQGTGELFF.

The sample holds a few counts of this clone. This chain joins TRBV7-2 and TRBJ1-1, with a weak D call TRBD1 (5 bases). The V gene's germline CDR1 is SGHTA and CDR2 FQGNSA. The CDR3 sequence is 15 residues long. Trimming took off 7 bases at V and 4 bases at J, with 19 bases between the two ends. This chain's CDR3 is CASTSIGGFGTEAFF. In DNA form, the CDR3 reads TGTGCCAGCACATCCATCGGGGGTTTTGGCACTGAAGCTTTCTTT.

The rearrangement uses TRBV30 and TRBJ1-1; unclear D gene. Deletions cut 5 bases from V and 6 bases from J, with 13 bases between. This CDR3 region has 12 residues. The germline gives CDR1 GTSNPN, CDR2 SVGIG (reference sequence). Here the CDR3 DNA reads TGTGCCTGGGAACGCGGTTTAGCTGAAGCTTTCTTT. It translates to CAWERGLAEAFF.